What follows are 9 T cell receptor beta chains derived from one specimen sequenced in a study of siplizumab effects on memory and regulatory T cells. TCRdb's copy holds only in-frame clones and misses some; the assay was immunoSEQ multiplex PCR. The sample contains 100,000 or so clones, 75% to 95% of which appear only once. The sample taken for sequencing was CD4+ T cells sorted from blood. Receptor source: a human donor in good health.

The chain carries TRBV5-4 and TRBJ2-1, with 7 bases aligning to TRBD1. Germline V gene lookup returns CDR1 SGHNT and CDR2 YYREEE (reference sequence). This CDR3 has 16 amino acids. V shed 1 base, J shed 7 bases, and the junction held 11 bases outside the gene matches. The CDR3 DNA follows: TGTGCCAGCAGCTTGAGGACAAGGGGGCAGGGAAATGAGCAGTTCTTC. Residues: CASSLRTRGQGNEQFF. The whole variable domain, filled in from reference TRBV5-4 and TRBJ2-1, reads ETGVTQSPTHLIKTRGQQVTLRCSSQSGHNTVSWYQQALGQGPQFIFQYYREEENGRGNFPPRFSGLQFPNYSSELNVNALELDDSALYLCASSLRTRGQGNEQFFGPGTRLTVL.

The chain couples TRBV27 to TRBJ2-1, with 7 bases that match TRBD2. CDR1 and CDR2 from the germline V gene are MNHEY and SMNVEV (reference sequence). This CDR3 comprises 14 residues. Trimming at V came to 3 bases and at J to 6 bases, leaving 5 bases not matched to a gene. This chain's CDR3 is CASSLGGVGNEQFF. The CDR3 nucleotides are TGTGCCAGCAGTTTGGGGGGGGTGGGCAATGAGCAGTTCTTC.

The chain employs TRBV7-6 and TRBJ2-2; no reliable D call. The V end lost 5 bases, the J end lost 1 base, and 14 bases lay between the germline ends. Germline loops: CDR1 SGHVS, CDR2 FNYEAQ. This CDR3 comprises 16 residues. The CDR3 DNA follows: TGTGCCAGCAGCCCCAGATTGGGTGAGAACACCGGGGAGCTGTTTTTT. This sequence encodes CASSPRLGENTGELFF.

The chain has TRBV6-1 and TRBJ2-1, with D perhaps TRBD2 (6 bases). V dropped 10 bases and J dropped 4 bases, with 14 bases sitting between them. Germline values: CDR1 MNHNS, CDR2 SASEGT. The CDR3 has 13 residues. The CDR3 region has the DNA TGTGCCACCCGGCGGGACTTATACAATGAGCAGTTCTTC. Protein sequence: CATRRDLYNEQFF.

This clone was counted a few times. V is TRBV30 and J is TRBJ1-1; no definite D call. Germline V gene lookup returns CDR1 GTSNPN and CDR2 SVGIG (reference sequence). The CDR3 has 11 residues. Trimming took 2 bases from V and 8 from J, leaving 9 bases between them. CDR3 loop: CAWSITVEAFF. CDR3 nucleotides: TGTGCCTGGAGTATTACGGTGGAAGCTTTCTTT.

The gene calls are TRBV10-3 and TRBJ2-1; D is uncertain. In germline, CDR1 is ENHRY, CDR2 SYGVKD. This CDR3 spans 11 amino acids. Trimming stripped 2 bases from V and 12 bases from J, with 8 bases between. The CDR3 DNA sequence: TGTGCCATCAGTGAGGGAGCACGGCAGTTCTTC. It yields the protein CAISEGARQFF.

This rearrangement joins TRBV6-6 to TRBJ2-5, with 14 bases aligning to TRBD2. The V segment lost 4 bases and the J segment 5 bases; nucleotides outside the gene matches: 6. Germline assignment: CDR1 MNHNY and CDR2 SVGAGI (reference sequence). The CDR3 length is 16 residues. The CDR3 bases are TGTGCCAGCAGTTTTTCGACTAGCGGGGGGGGCGAGACCCAGTACTTC. Translated, it gives CASSFSTSGGGETQYF.

The count of this clone is one. The V call is TRBV19, the J call TRBJ2-3; 9 nucleotides align to TRBD2. Trimming took 7 bases from V and 5 from J; bases not matched to a gene: 13. This CDR3 has 16 amino acids. The V gene's germline CDR1 is LNHDA and CDR2 SQIVND (reference sequence). The CDR3 loop reads CASTLTGGGEGDTQYF. In DNA form, the CDR3 reads TGTGCCAGTACCCTCACTGGCGGGGGGGAAGGAGATACGCAGTATTTT.

V gene TRBV6-1 combines with J gene TRBJ1-5; D is perhaps TRBD1 (6 bases). The germline V gene encodes CDR1 MNHNS and CDR2 SASEGT. The CDR3 has 13 amino acids. V lost 8 bases, J lost 7 bases, and 15 bases lay in between. CDR3 amino acids: CASGTGGRQPQHF. The CDR3 DNA reads TGTGCCAGCGGTACGGGGGGGCGCCAGCCCCAGCATTTT.